These 28 T cell receptor beta chains were all obtained from the same sample, sequenced in a study of OX40 agonist ivuxolimab in advanced cancers. Clones were sequenced by immunoSEQ multiplex PCR, and TCRdb holds only the in-frame ones, with some missing. The sample yields about 82,000 clones, just over 85% seen once. The sequences come from CD4+ or CD8+ T cells sorted from blood, collected in a trial of the OX40 agonist ivuxolimab. The source of these receptors is an adult with an advanced solid tumor such as melanoma, head and neck, liver or kidney cancer.

This clone has a single count. The genes are TRBV6-5 and TRBJ2-7, with 9 bases lining up with TRBD2. The CDR3 consists of 14 residues. After removal of 2 bases from V and 3 bases from J, the junction contained 2 bases not matched to a gene. Germline V CDR1 and CDR2: MNHEY, SVGAGI. CDR3 DNA sequence: TGTGCCAGCAGTTACCTAGCGGGGAACTACGAGCAGTACTTC. Translating it yields CASSYLAGNYEQYF.

This chain links TRBV28 with TRBJ2-1; a possible D gene is TRBD2 (6 bases). Per germline, CDR1 MDHEN and CDR2 SYDVKM. Trimming left V 5 bases short and J 5 bases short, with 19 bases between. The CDR3 extends over 16 amino acids. DNA for the CDR3: TGTGCCAGCAGTCAAAATACGGGACTCACCAACAATGAGCAGTTCTTC. Translating it yields CASSQNTGLTNNEQFF.

The chain uses TRBV7-2 and TRBJ2-1; TRBD2 aligns across 11 bases. Trimming took 3 bases from V and 4 from J; bases not matched to a gene: 14. The CDR3 covers 19 residues. Germline-derived CDR1 and CDR2 are SGHTA and FQGNSA. The CDR3 spells CASSLRPTIGTSGYNEQFF. The CDR3 DNA reads as TGTGCCAGCAGCTTGCGGCCCACCATAGGGACTAGCGGTTACAATGAGCAGTTCTTC.

This clone was counted once. This sequence joins TRBV18 and TRBJ1-2; D might be TRBD1 (5 bases). Germline V gene data show CDR1 as KGHSH and CDR2 as LQKENI. The CDR3 is 15 residues long. V was cut by 2 bases and J by 3 bases, with 13 bases left in between. The CDR3 region is CASSPAGDSHYGYTF. The CDR3 DNA follows: TGTGCCAGCTCACCAGCCGGGGACTCTCACTATGGCTACACCTTC.

This clone has a single count. The rearrangement links TRBV5-1 to TRBJ1-3; the match to TRBD1 covers 7 bases. CDR1 and CDR2 from the germline V gene are SGHRS and YFSETQ. The CDR3 loop spans 16 amino acids. With 5 bases clipped from V and 4 bases from J, the junction kept 12 bases outside the gene matches. CDR3 residues: CASRTDVTGSGNTIYF. In DNA form, the CDR3 reads TGCGCCAGCAGGACCGACGTGACAGGGAGCGGAAACACCATATATTTT.

This clone was observed once. V usage is TRBV5-1 and J usage is TRBJ2-3; a weak D match, TRBD2 (6 bases). Germline-derived CDR1 and CDR2 are SGHRS and YFSETQ. The germline V and J ends were trimmed by 4 bases and 0 bases, with 12 bases remaining between them. The CDR3 has 15 amino acids. The CDR3: CASSVRSGSTDTQYF. In DNA, the CDR3 is TGCGCCAGCAGCGTACGGAGCGGGAGCACAGATACGCAGTATTTT.

The rearrangement links TRBV4-3 to TRBJ2-2; no reliable D call. With 1 base removed from V and 7 bases from J, the gap between germline ends came to 16 bases. This CDR3 spans 16 amino acids. Germline CDR1 reads LGHNA; CDR2 reads YSLEER. CDR3 region: CASSQAPYTVDGELFF. Here the CDR3 DNA reads TGCGCCAGCAGCCAAGCCCCCTATACGGTTGACGGGGAGCTGTTTTTT.

This chain uses TRBV5-1 with TRBJ2-5, with no clear D. V was shortened by 0 bases and J by 0 bases, with 6 bases between the two germline ends. CDR3 length equals 14 residues. The V gene's germline CDR1 is SGHRS and CDR2 YFSETQ. The CDR3 region has the DNA TGCGCCAGCAGCTTGGCCGAGAACCAAGAGACCCAGTACTTC. It codes for CASSLAENQETQYF. The variable domain in full, completed from reference TRBV5-1 and TRBJ2-5, reads KAGVTQTPRYLIKTRGQQVTLSCSPISGHRSVSWYQQTPGQGLQFLFEYFSETQRNKGNFPGRFSGRQFSNSRSEMNVSTLELGDSALYLCASSLAENQETQYFGPGTRLLVL.

This clone was recorded only once. The gene calls are TRBV7-2 and TRBJ1-5, with 8 bases fitting TRBD1. Germline CDR1 and CDR2: SGHTA and FQGNSA. V trimming: 2 bases; J trimming: 6 bases; junction bases outside the gene matches: 9. The CDR3 is 16 amino acids. CDR3 amino acids: CASSLLGQGAIQPQHF. The CDR3 bases are TGTGCCAGCAGCTTACTCGGCCAGGGGGCTATTCAGCCCCAGCATTTT.

In its sample, this clone was seen a few times. The chain is built from TRBV19 and TRBJ1-1, with D possibly TRBD1 on 6 matching bases. Between the trimmed V and J ends, which lost 11 bases and 4 bases, there was a span of 17 bases. Germline V lookup: CDR1 LNHDA, CDR2 SQIVND (reference sequence). The CDR3 spans 13 residues. CDR3 in amino acids: CAVWGAEGTEAFF. The CDR3 bases are TGTGCCGTCTGGGGGGCCGAGGGCACTGAAGCTTTCTTT.

The genes are TRBV11-3 and TRBJ2-2; D is tentatively TRBD1 or TRBD2 (5 bases each). V shed 0 bases and J shed 7 bases, with 21 bases lying between them. The V gene's germline CDR1 is SGHNT and CDR2 YENEEA. The CDR3 runs to 18 residues. CDR3 loop: CASSLDLGAGTSRGELFF. The CDR3 nucleotides read TGTGCCAGCAGCTTAGATCTTGGAGCCGGGACCTCACGCGGGGAGCTGTTTTTT.

The chain couples TRBV27 to TRBJ1-5; tentatively, D is TRBD1 (5 bases). CDR3 length: 14 residues. Germline V lookup: CDR1 MNHEY, CDR2 SMNVEV (reference sequence). The germline V and J ends were trimmed by 5 bases and 3 bases, with 11 bases remaining between them. The CDR3 is CASSRPGDNQPQHF. CDR3 nucleotide sequence: TGTGCCAGCAGTCGTCCGGGGGACAATCAGCCCCAGCATTTT.

This clone was seen more than once but under ten times. This chain connects TRBV7-9 to TRBJ2-2, with 8 positions matching TRBD1. V shed 6 bases, J shed 5 bases, and the junction held 5 bases outside the gene matches. This CDR3 comprises 14 residues. CDR1 is SEHNR, CDR2 FQNEAQ, per germline (reference sequence). This chain's CDR3 is CASRTGGGTGELFF. The CDR3, as DNA: TGTGCCAGCAGAACAGGGGGAGGTACCGGGGAGCTGTTTTTT. The whole variable domain, remainder taken from reference TRBV7-9 and TRBJ2-2, is DTGVSQNPRHKITKRGQNVTFRCDPISEHNRLYWYRQTLGQGPEFLTYFQNEAQLEKSRLLSDRFSAERPKGSFSTLEIQRTEQGDSAMYLCASRTGGGTGELFFGEGSRLTVL.

This chain uses TRBV19 with TRBJ2-7, with 11 positions matching TRBD1. After removal of 6 bases from V and 6 bases from J, the junction contained 7 bases not matched to a gene. The CDR3 has 14 amino acids. Germline assignment: CDR1 LNHDA and CDR2 SQIVND (reference sequence). The CDR3 DNA reads TGTGCCAGTAGAAAACCGGGACAGGGGGGCGAGCAGTACTTC. Amino acid sequence: CASRKPGQGGEQYF.

This chain connects TRBV20-1 to TRBJ1-2; D is uncertain. Germline-derived CDR1 and CDR2 are DFQATT and SNEGSKA (reference sequence). The V gene lost 1 base and the J gene lost 8 bases, with 8 bases spanning the gap. The CDR3 is 11 residues long. CDR3 region: CSARAGDGYTF. CDR3 nucleotide sequence: TGCAGTGCTAGAGCGGGAGACGGCTACACCTTC.

The V call is TRBV11-2, the J call TRBJ1-1; no reliable D call. Germline V gives CDR1 SGHAT, CDR2 FQNNGV. The ends were cut back, 2 bases at V and 0 bases at J, with 4 bases in the middle. CDR3 length: 13 amino acids. The CDR3 sequence: CASSLHMNTEAFF. The DNA for the CDR3 is TGTGCCAGCAGCTTACACATGAACACTGAAGCTTTCTTT.

Written as DNA, the CDR3 is TGCGCCAGCAGCTTGATAGCGGGAGTGTCAGAGACCCAGTACTTC. Translating it yields CASSLIAGVSETQYF. The genes are TRBV5-1 and TRBJ2-5, with 9 positions matching TRBD2. V trimming: 1 base; J trimming: 4 bases; junction bases outside the gene matches: 5. CDR1 and CDR2 from the germline V gene are SGHRS and YFSETQ. The CDR3 runs to 15 residues.

The chain combines TRBV28 with TRBJ2-3; D is unclear. Germline CDR1 and CDR2: MDHEN and SYDVKM. The CDR3 loop spans 12 amino acids. V was pared by 2 bases and J by 8 bases, with 8 bases between. The CDR3 DNA sequence: TGTGCCAGCAGTTTAGTGTCAGGTACGCAGTATTTT. Protein product: CASSLVSGTQYF. The full variable domain, completed using reference TRBV28 and TRBJ2-3, is DVKVTQSSRYLVKRTGEKVFLECVQDMDHENMFWYRQDPGLGLRLIYFSYDVKMKEKGDIPEGYSVSREKKERFSLILESASTNQTSMYLCASSLVSGTQYFGPGTRLTVL.

J is TRBJ2-5 and V is TRBV7-9; 10 bases are shared with TRBD2. V shed 0 bases, J shed 0 bases, and the junction held 7 bases outside the gene matches. The CDR3 spans 18 residues. Germline CDR1 SEHNR, CDR2 FQNEAQ (reference sequence). DNA of the CDR3: TGTGCCAGCAGCTTAGCCCGGACTAGCGGTATATACCAAGAGACCCAGTACTTC. As protein: CASSLARTSGIYQETQYF.

This chain uses TRBV30 with TRBJ2-3, with 7 bases that match TRBD2. V was clipped by 7 bases and J by 0 bases; unmatched bases: 4. CDR1 GTSNPN and CDR2 SVGIG come from the germline V gene (reference sequence). The CDR3 contains 13 residues. The CDR3 region has the DNA TGTGCCTCTAGCGGCCTCAGCACAGATACGCAGTATTTT. It translates to CASSGLSTDTQYF.

This chain connects TRBV7-6 to TRBJ2-1, with TRBD1 identical over 7 bases. J lost 9 bases, V lost 7 bases, and 15 bases had no gene match. The CDR3 spans 15 residues. Germline CDR1 is SGHVS and CDR2 is FNYEAQ. Written as DNA, the CDR3 is TGTGCCAGCACGCCACCCGGGACAGTCTCCGGTGAGCAGTTCTTC. It yields the protein CASTPPGTVSGEQFF. Using reference TRBV7-6 and TRBJ2-1 for the parts outside the CDR3, the full variable domain is GAGVSQSPRYKVTKRGQDVALRCDPISGHVSLYWYRQALGQGPEFLTYFNYEAQQDKSGLPNDRFSAERPEGSISTLTIQRTEQRDSAMYRCASTPPGTVSGEQFFGPGTRLTVL.

This chain links TRBV28 with TRBJ2-1; unclear D gene. Germline V gene data show CDR1 as MDHEN and CDR2 as SYDVKM. The CDR3 runs 15 residues. V was trimmed by 6 bases and J by 5 bases, leaving 17 bases between them. In nucleotides, the CDR3 is TGTGCCAGCAGGGGCTGGGCGGCTACCGACAATGAGCAGTTCTTC. Protein: CASRGWAATDNEQFF. The whole variable domain, filled in from reference TRBV28 and TRBJ2-1, reads DVKVTQSSRYLVKRTGEKVFLECVQDMDHENMFWYRQDPGLGLRLIYFSYDVKMKEKGDIPEGYSVSREKKERFSLILESASTNQTSMYLCASRGWAATDNEQFFGPGTRLTVL.

The J gene is TRBJ2-5, the V gene TRBV5-6, with TRBD2 identical over 10 bases. The trim removed 0 bases at V and 4 bases at J, leaving 9 bases unmatched. The CDR3 has 17 amino acids. The V gene's germline CDR1 is SGHDT and CDR2 YYEEEE. CDR3 region: CASSLEFGPSGGETQYF. In nucleotides, the CDR3 is TGTGCCAGCAGCTTGGAGTTCGGCCCTAGCGGGGGAGAGACCCAGTACTTC.

In DNA, the CDR3 is TGCAGCGTTGAACTAGCGGGACCCTACGAGCAGTACTTC. Its translation: CSVELAGPYEQYF. The J gene is TRBJ2-7, the V gene TRBV29-1; 9 positions match TRBD2. The V and J ends lost 2 bases and 2 bases, in that order; junction bases with no gene match: 1. The CDR3 spans 13 residues. Looked up from germline, CDR1 is SQVTM and CDR2 is ANQGSEA.

V and J are TRBV5-1 and TRBJ2-2, with 8 bases aligning to TRBD1. The CDR3 has 16 residues. In germline, CDR1 is SGHRS, CDR2 YFSETQ. V shed 4 bases and J 0 bases; nucleotides not matched to a gene: 5. The DNA for the CDR3 is TGCGCCAGCAGCACAGGGGGTGCACCGAACACCGGGGAGCTGTTTTTT. Residues: CASSTGGAPNTGELFF.

This clone was seen a single time. The genes are TRBV6-1 and TRBJ1-6, with TRBD1 as a possible D gene (5 bases). V was clipped by 2 bases and J by 6 bases, with 14 bases between them. Germline values: CDR1 MNHNS, CDR2 SASEGT. CDR3 size: 16 residues. The CDR3 here is CASSEWGFGANSPLHF. The CDR3 region has the DNA TGTGCCAGCAGTGAATGGGGGTTCGGCGCTAATTCACCCCTCCACTTT.

The chain is built from TRBV18 and TRBJ2-2, with 10 bases lining up with TRBD1. From germline, CDR1 is KGHSH and CDR2 LQKENI. The CDR3 loop spans 15 amino acids. V shed 5 bases and J 5 bases; nucleotides not matched to a gene: 5. CDR3 sequence: CASSFDRGRTGELFF. The CDR3 nucleotides are TGTGCCAGCTCATTTGACAGGGGGCGGACCGGGGAGCTGTTTTTT.

The rearrangement uses TRBV6-6 and TRBJ2-1, with 10 nucleotides matching TRBD2. Germline trimming cut 8 bases from V and 4 bases from J; bases unmatched to any gene: 8. The CDR3 totals 15 residues. Germline assignment: CDR1 MNHNY and CDR2 SVGAGI (reference sequence). In nucleotides, the CDR3 is TGTGCCAGCTCTCCTGTAGCGGGAGGTTACAATGAGCAGTTCTTC. Translated, it gives CASSPVAGGYNEQFF.